These T cell receptor beta chains were read from a single sample in a study of identical twins. TCRdb re-called the 5' RACE reads through MiXCR, storing one row per CDR3 protein. The sample has some 600,000 distinct CDR3 sequences; about 7.1% are singletons. This same sample was also part of a study on yellow fever vaccine responses in identical twins.

Sequenced input: PBMCs. These receptors all stem from a woman aged 18-30 years in good health. Both conserved end residues are part of each CDR3. Fields, in order: D gene, V gene, CDR3 protein. D genes are given only for firm matches.

d_call: .
v_call: TRBV29-1
cdr3_aa: CSVEGGPPYEQYF

d_call: .
v_call: TRBV7-8
cdr3_aa: CASSFLIPLYNEQFF

d_call: .
v_call: TRBV5-1
cdr3_aa: CASSLGTSDYEQFF

d_call: .
v_call: TRBV29-1
cdr3_aa: CSVARTEYEQYF

d_call: TRBD2
v_call: TRBV6-5
cdr3_aa: CASSYPLAGGGSGRYEQYF

d_call: TRBD1
v_call: TRBV12-3/TRBV12-4
cdr3_aa: CASSRDRAPSNQPQHF

d_call: .
v_call: TRBV20-1
cdr3_aa: CSAIWPTNEKLFF

d_call: .
v_call: TRBV4-2
cdr3_aa: CASSQEWSLGRELFF

d_call: .
v_call: TRBV5-1
cdr3_aa: CASRMVGGSYNEQFF

d_call: .
v_call: TRBV5-1
cdr3_aa: CASSLDYEQYF

d_call: .
v_call: TRBV6-5
cdr3_aa: CASSYITGSEGEQFF

d_call: .
v_call: TRBV4-1
cdr3_aa: CASSPGFIQPQHF

d_call: .
v_call: TRBV12-3/TRBV12-4
cdr3_aa: CASSLAWGYEQYF

d_call: TRBD1
v_call: TRBV7-7
cdr3_aa: CASSLLPGQGSEKLFF

d_call: .
v_call: TRBV4-1
cdr3_aa: CASHSNTGIVTEAFF

d_call: TRBD1
v_call: TRBV18
cdr3_aa: CASSPFRTGSNTGELFF

d_call: TRBD2
v_call: TRBV10-3
cdr3_aa: CAISEEASGRSGEQFF

d_call: .
v_call: TRBV20-1
cdr3_aa: CSARSRVNTEAFF

d_call: TRBD2
v_call: TRBV27
cdr3_aa: CASSRRLAGGGGRQETQYF

d_call: .
v_call: TRBV25-1
cdr3_aa: CASRGLGGLGFSGNTIYF

d_call: .
v_call: TRBV12-3/TRBV12-4
cdr3_aa: CASSQKRLLWYEQFF

d_call: TRBD2
v_call: TRBV2
cdr3_aa: CASSEAPAGVLAKNIQYF

d_call: TRBD2
v_call: TRBV29-1
cdr3_aa: CSVRLMTSGRGDTQYF

d_call: .
v_call: TRBV20-1
cdr3_aa: CSARDQGEGYEQYF

d_call: .
v_call: TRBV6-1
cdr3_aa: CASSEVHPGVETQYF

d_call: TRBD1
v_call: TRBV2
cdr3_aa: CASSGGRDTGWDSYGYTF

d_call: .
v_call: TRBV28
cdr3_aa: CASTVTGFGETQYF

d_call: TRBD1
v_call: TRBV24-1
cdr3_aa: CATSGLTGADSSYNEQFF

d_call: .
v_call: TRBV12-3/TRBV12-4
cdr3_aa: CASSLKQGEWAYNEQFF

d_call: TRBD2
v_call: TRBV11-2
cdr3_aa: CASSLNSGGYQETQYF

d_call: .
v_call: TRBV6-2/TRBV6-3
cdr3_aa: CASRRLTTTGELFF

d_call: .
v_call: TRBV29-1
cdr3_aa: CSVEFGQSSYGYTF

d_call: .
v_call: TRBV29-1
cdr3_aa: CSAQGQSNEKLFF

d_call: .
v_call: TRBV25-1
cdr3_aa: CASSGGQGRYTF

d_call: .
v_call: TRBV10-3
cdr3_aa: CAISESGNQPQHF

d_call: .
v_call: TRBV20-1
cdr3_aa: CSALPREGNQPQHF

d_call: .
v_call: TRBV12-3/TRBV12-4
cdr3_aa: CASSLAGGRYEQFF

d_call: .
v_call: TRBV24-1
cdr3_aa: CATSDRANQPQHF

d_call: .
v_call: TRBV6-5
cdr3_aa: CASSLVRGAWGYTF

d_call: TRBD2
v_call: TRBV29-1
cdr3_aa: CSTRLLAGDNNEQFF

d_call: TRBD2
v_call: TRBV7-2
cdr3_aa: CASSLWGTSGRGNEQFF

d_call: TRBD2
v_call: TRBV4-1
cdr3_aa: CASSQDQGTSGTYEQYF

d_call: .
v_call: TRBV12-3/TRBV12-4
cdr3_aa: CASGLGGGKNIQYF

d_call: .
v_call: TRBV28
cdr3_aa: CASSSIPGNYGYTF

d_call: TRBD2
v_call: TRBV20-1
cdr3_aa: CSARELRLAGGNEQFF

d_call: .
v_call: TRBV20-1
cdr3_aa: CSAESHTNTGELFF

d_call: .
v_call: TRBV3-1
cdr3_aa: CASSQAFVATDTQYF

d_call: .
v_call: TRBV5-1
cdr3_aa: CASSPFWDLNYEQYF

d_call: TRBD1
v_call: TRBV5-6
cdr3_aa: CASSKRQGITDTQYF

d_call: .
v_call: TRBV9
cdr3_aa: CASSQGQIFYNEQFF

d_call: TRBD2
v_call: TRBV15
cdr3_aa: CATADRLAGIYNEQFF

d_call: TRBD1
v_call: TRBV11-1
cdr3_aa: CASSPRQGGPLSSYNEQFF

d_call: .
v_call: TRBV4-1
cdr3_aa: CASSLKVENEQFF